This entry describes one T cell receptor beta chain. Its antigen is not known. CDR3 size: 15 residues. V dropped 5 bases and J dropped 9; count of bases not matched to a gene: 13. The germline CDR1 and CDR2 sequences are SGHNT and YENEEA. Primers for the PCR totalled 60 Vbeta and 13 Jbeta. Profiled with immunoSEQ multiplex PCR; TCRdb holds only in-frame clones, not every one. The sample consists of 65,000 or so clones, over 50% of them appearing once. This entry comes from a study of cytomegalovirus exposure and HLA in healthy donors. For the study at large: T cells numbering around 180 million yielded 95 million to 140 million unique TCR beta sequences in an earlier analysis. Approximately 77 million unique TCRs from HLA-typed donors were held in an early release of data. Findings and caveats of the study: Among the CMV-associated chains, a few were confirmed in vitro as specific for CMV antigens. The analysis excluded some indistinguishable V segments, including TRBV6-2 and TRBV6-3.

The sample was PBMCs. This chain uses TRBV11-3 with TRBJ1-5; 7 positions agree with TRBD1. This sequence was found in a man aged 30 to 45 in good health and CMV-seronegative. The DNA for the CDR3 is TGTGCCAGCAGCCCCCAAGCCCAGGGGGAGTGGCCCCAGCATTTT. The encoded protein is CASSPQAQGEWPQHF.